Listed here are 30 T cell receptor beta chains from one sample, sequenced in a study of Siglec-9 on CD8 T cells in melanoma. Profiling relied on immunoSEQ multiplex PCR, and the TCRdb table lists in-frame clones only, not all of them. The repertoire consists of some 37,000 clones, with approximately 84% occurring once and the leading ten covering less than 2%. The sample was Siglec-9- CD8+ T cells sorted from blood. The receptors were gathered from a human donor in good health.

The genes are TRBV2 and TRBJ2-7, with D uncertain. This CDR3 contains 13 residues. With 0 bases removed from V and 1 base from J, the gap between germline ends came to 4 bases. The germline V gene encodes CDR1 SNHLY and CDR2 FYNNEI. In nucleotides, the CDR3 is TGTGCCAGCAGTGAAGCGCTTTCCTACGAGCAGTACTTC. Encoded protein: CASSEALSYEQYF. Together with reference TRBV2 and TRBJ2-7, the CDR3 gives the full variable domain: EPEVTQTPSHQVTQMGQEVILRCVPISNHLYFYWYRQILGQKVEFLVSFYNNEISEKSEIFDDQFSVERPDGSNFTLKIRSTKLEDSAMYFCASSEALSYEQYFGPGTRLTVT.

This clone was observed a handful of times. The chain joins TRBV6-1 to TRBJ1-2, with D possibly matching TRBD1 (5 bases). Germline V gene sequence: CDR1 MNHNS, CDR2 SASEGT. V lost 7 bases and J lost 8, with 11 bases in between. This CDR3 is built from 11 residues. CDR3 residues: CASMGPTGYTF. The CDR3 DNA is TGTGCCAGCATGGGACCGACGGGCTACACCTTC.

The CDR3 sequence: CASSLLMTSVEDTQYF. DNA for the CDR3: TGTGCCAGCAGCCTCTTGATGACTAGCGTCGAAGATACGCAGTATTTT. The gene calls are TRBV9 and TRBJ2-3; 8 positions agree with TRBD2. The CDR3 totals 16 residues. Looked up from germline, CDR1 is SGDLS and CDR2 is YYNGEE. V trimming: 4 bases; J trimming: 5 bases; junction bases outside the gene matches: 12.

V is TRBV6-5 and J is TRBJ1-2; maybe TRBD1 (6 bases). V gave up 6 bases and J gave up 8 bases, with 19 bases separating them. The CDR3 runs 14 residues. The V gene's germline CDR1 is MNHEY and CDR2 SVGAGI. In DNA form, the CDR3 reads TGTGCCAGCAGCCCCGGGGGGCATGGAGAAGGCTACACCTTC. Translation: CASSPGGHGEGYTF.

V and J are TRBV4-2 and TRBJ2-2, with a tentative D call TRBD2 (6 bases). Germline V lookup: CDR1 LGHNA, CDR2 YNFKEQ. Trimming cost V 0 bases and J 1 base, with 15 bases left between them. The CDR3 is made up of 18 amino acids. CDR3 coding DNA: TGTGCCAGCAGCCAAGATTTCCCAGCGGGTGAGAACACCGGGGAGCTGTTTTTT. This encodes CASSQDFPAGENTGELFF.

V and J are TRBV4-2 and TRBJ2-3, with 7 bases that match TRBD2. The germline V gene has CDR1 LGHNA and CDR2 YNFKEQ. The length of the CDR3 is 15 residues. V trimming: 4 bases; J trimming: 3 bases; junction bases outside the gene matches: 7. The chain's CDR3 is CASSRLREVTDTQYF. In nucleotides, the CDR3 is TGTGCCAGCAGCCGACTCCGGGAGGTAACAGATACGCAGTATTTT.

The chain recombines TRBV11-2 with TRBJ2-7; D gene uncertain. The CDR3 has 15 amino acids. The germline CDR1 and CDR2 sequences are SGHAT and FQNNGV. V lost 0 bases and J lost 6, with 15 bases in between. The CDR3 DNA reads TGTGCCAGCAGCTTAGAGGCAGCTGCTTTGCGCGAGCAGTACTTC. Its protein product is CASSLEAAALREQYF.

This chain's CDR3 is CASSSGGGKETQYF. The CDR3 DNA is TGTGCCAGCAGCTCCGGAGGGGGGAAAGAGACCCAGTACTTC. The V call is TRBV7-9, the J call TRBJ2-5; either TRBD1 or TRBD2 may fit D (6 bases each). The CDR3 consists of 14 residues. Germline V gives CDR1 SEHNR, CDR2 FQNEAQ (reference sequence). V dropped 4 bases and J dropped 3 bases, with 12 bases sitting between them.

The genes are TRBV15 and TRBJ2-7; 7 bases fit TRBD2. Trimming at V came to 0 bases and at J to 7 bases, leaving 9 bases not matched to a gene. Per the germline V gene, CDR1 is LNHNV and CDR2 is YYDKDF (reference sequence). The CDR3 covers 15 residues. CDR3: CATSREREGLLEQYF. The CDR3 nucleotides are TGTGCCACCAGCAGAGAGAGGGAGGGGCTTTTGGAGCAGTACTTC.

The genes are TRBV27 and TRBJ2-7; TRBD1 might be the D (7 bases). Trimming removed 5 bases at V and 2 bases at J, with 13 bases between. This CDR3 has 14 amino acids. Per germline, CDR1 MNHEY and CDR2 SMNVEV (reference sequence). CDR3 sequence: CASSGGTVPYEQYF. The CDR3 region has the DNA TGTGCCAGCAGTGGAGGGACAGTGCCCTACGAGCAGTACTTC.

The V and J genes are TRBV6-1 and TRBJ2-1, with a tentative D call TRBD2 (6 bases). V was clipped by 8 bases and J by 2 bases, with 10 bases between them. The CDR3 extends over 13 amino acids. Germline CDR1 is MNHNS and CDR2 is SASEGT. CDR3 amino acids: CASRERAYNEQFF. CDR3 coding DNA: TGTGCCAGCCGGGAGCGCGCCTACAATGAGCAGTTCTTC.

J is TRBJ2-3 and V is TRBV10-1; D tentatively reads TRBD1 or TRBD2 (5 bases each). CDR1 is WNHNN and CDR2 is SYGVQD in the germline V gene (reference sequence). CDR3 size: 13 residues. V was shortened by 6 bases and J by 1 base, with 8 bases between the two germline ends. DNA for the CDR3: TGCGCCAGCAGCCGAGGGGGCACAGATACGCAGTATTTT. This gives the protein CASSRGGTDTQYF.

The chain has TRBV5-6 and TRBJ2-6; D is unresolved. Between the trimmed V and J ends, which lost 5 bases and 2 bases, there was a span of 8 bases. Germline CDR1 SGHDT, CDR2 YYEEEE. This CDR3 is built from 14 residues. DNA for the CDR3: TGTGCCAGCAGGGAACGGGCTGGGGCCAACGTCCTGACTTTC. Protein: CASRERAGANVLTF.

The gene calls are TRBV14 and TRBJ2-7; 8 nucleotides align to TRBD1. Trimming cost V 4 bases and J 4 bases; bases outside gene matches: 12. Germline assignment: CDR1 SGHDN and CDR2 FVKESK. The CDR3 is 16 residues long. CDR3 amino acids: CASSPYSGQVTYEQYF. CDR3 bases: TGTGCCAGCAGCCCCTACTCGGGACAGGTTACTTACGAGCAGTACTTC.

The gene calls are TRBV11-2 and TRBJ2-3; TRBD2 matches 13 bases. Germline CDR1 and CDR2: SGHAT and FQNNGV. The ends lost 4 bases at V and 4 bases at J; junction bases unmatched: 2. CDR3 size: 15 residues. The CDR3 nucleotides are TGTGCCAGCAGCTGGACTAGCGGGAGCCCAGATACGCAGTATTTT. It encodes CASSWTSGSPDTQYF.

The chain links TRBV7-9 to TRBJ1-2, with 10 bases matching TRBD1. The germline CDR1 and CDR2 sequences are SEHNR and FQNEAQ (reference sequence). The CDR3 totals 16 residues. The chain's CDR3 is CAIQRAGTGDYYGYTF. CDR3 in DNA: TGTGCAATCCAACGGGCGGGGACAGGGGACTACTATGGCTACACCTTC.

This chain's CDR3 is CASSMGLAGTYEQYF. CDR3 coding DNA: TGTGCCAGCAGTATGGGACTAGCGGGAACCTACGAGCAGTACTTC. This rearrangement joins TRBV28 to TRBJ2-7, with 13 bases matching TRBD2. The trim removed 5 bases at V and 2 bases at J, leaving 3 bases unmatched. The CDR3 covers 15 residues. The germline CDR1 and CDR2 sequences are MDHEN and SYDVKM.

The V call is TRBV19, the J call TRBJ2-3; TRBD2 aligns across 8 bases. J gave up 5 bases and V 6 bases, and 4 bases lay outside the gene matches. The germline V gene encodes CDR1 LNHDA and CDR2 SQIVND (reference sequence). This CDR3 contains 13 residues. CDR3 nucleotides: TGTGCCAGTAGGAAGCGGGAGATAGATACGCAGTATTTT. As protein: CASRKREIDTQYF.

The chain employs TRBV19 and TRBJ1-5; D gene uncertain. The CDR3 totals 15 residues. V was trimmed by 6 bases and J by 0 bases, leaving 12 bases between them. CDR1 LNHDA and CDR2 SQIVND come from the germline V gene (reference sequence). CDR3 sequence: CASSPTDYSNQPQHF. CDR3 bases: TGTGCCAGTAGCCCGACCGACTATAGCAATCAGCCCCAGCATTTT. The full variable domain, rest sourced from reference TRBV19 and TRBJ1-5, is DGGITQSPKYLFRKEGQNVTLSCEQNLNHDAMYWYRQDPGQGLRLIYYSQIVNDFQKGDIAEGYSVSREKKESFPLTVTSAQKNPTAFYLCASSPTDYSNQPQHFGDGTRLSIL.

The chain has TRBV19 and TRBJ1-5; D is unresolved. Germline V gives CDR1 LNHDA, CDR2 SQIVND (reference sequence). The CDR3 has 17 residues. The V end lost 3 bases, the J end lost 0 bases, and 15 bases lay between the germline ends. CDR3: CASSIGWDFNSNQPQHF. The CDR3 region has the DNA TGTGCCAGTAGTATCGGTTGGGATTTCAATAGCAATCAGCCCCAGCATTTT.

In nucleotides, the CDR3 is TGTGCCATCAGTGAGCCGCCCTTCTACGAGCAGTACTTC. Its translation is CAISEPPFYEQYF. V is TRBV10-3 and J is TRBJ2-7; no definite D call. The CDR3 spans 13 residues. The germline V and J ends were trimmed by 2 bases and 3 bases, with 8 bases remaining between them. In germline, CDR1 is ENHRY, CDR2 SYGVKD.

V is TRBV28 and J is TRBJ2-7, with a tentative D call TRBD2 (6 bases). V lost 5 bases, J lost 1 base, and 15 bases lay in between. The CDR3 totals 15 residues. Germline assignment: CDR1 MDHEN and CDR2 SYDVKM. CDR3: CASSPERVRSYEQYF. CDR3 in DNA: TGTGCCAGCAGTCCAGAGCGGGTGAGATCCTACGAGCAGTACTTC.

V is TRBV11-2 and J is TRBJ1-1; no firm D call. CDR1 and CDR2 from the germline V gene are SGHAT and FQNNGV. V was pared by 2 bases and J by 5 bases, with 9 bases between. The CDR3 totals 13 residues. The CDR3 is CASSLKGWTEAFF. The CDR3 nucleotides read TGTGCCAGCAGCTTAAAGGGTTGGACTGAAGCTTTCTTT.

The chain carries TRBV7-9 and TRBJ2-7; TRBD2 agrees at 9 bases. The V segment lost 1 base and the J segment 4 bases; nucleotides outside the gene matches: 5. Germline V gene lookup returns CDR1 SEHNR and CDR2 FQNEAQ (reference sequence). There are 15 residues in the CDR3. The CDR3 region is CASSLGDSGSYEQYF. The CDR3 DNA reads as TGTGCCAGCAGCTTAGGCGATAGCGGGAGTTACGAGCAGTACTTC.

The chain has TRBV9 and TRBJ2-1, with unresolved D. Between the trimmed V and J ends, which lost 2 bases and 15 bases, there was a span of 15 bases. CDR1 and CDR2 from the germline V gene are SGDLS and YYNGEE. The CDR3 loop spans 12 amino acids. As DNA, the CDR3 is TGTGCCAGCAGCGTGTTGGGTCGAGTGTTGTTCTTC. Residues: CASSVLGRVLFF.

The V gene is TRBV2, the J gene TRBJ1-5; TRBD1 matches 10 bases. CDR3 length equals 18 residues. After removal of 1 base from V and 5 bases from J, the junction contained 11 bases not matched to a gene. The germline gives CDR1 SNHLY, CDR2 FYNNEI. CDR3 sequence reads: CASSEGRTGGLDDQPQHF. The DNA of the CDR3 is TGTGCCAGCAGTGAAGGGAGGACAGGGGGTCTAGACGATCAGCCCCAGCATTTT. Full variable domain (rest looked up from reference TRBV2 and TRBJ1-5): EPEVTQTPSHQVTQMGQEVILRCVPISNHLYFYWYRQILGQKVEFLVSFYNNEISEKSEIFDDQFSVERPDGSNFTLKIRSTKLEDSAMYFCASSEGRTGGLDDQPQHFGDGTRLSIL.

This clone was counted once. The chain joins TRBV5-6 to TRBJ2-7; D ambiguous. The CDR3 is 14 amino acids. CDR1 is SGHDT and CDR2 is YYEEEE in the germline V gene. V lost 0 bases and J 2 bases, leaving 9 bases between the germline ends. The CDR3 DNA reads TGTGCCAGCAGCTTGGGGCAGAATCCCTACGAGCAGTACTTC. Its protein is CASSLGQNPYEQYF.

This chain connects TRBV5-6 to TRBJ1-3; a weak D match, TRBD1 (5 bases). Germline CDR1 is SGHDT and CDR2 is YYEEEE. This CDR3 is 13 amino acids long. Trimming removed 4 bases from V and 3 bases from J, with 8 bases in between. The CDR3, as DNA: TGTGCCAGCAGCCTGGGACTTGGAAACACCATATATTTT. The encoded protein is CASSLGLGNTIYF.

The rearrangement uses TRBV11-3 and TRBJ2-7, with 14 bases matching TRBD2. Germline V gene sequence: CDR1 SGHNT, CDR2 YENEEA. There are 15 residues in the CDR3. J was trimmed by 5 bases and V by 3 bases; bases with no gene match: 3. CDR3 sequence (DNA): TGTGCCAGCAGCTTGGGACTAGCGGGAGCAGACGAGCAGTACTTC. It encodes CASSLGLAGADEQYF.

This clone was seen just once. Here the CDR3 reads CAISEEGGPQNTGELFF. The CDR3 nucleotides are TGTGCCATCAGTGAGGAGGGAGGCCCTCAGAACACCGGGGAGCTGTTTTTT. The V and J genes are TRBV10-3 and TRBJ2-2; perhaps TRBD2 as D (6 bases). CDR1 is ENHRY, CDR2 SYGVKD, per germline. CDR3 size: 17 residues. V was cut by 2 bases and J by 1 base, with 14 bases left in between.